These 13 T cell receptor beta chains came from one sample sequenced in a study of CD8+ T cells in alopecia areata. Treatment specified: oral pan-JAK inhibitor, 5-10 mg twice daily. RNA extraction and reverse transcription yielded cDNA as sequencing template. Produced via immunoSEQ multiplex PCR; TCRdb's table is partial and in-frame only. The sample holds roughly 170,000 clones, around 50% seen once. Material: CD8+ T cells sorted from blood, obtained at week 24, from a patient treated with tofacitinib. Receptor source: a human donor with alopecia areata.

This clone was seen a handful of times. This chain joins TRBV23-1 and TRBJ1-6; TRBD1 is a possible D gene (6 bases). TRBV23-1 qualifies as an ORF whose function is uncertain. This CDR3 spans 14 amino acids. V was cut by 6 bases and J by 6 bases, with 12 bases left in between. CDR3 DNA: TGCGCCAGCAGCGACGGACAGATTAATTCACCCCTCCACTTT. This codes for CASSDGQINSPLHF.

This clone showed up just a few times. DNA for the CDR3: TGTGCCAGCAGCCCTCCCGGGCCAGGGGACTACGAGCAGTACTTC. Translated: CASSPPGPGDYEQYF. The V call is TRBV13, the J call TRBJ2-7; possibly TRBD1 for D (6 bases). This CDR3 comprises 15 residues. Germline CDR1 and CDR2: PRHDT and FYEKMQ (reference sequence). V lost 5 bases to trimming and J lost 3 bases, with 17 bases between them.

V is TRBV7-9 and J is TRBJ2-5; 10 nucleotides agree with TRBD2. This CDR3 spans 15 amino acids. The germline V gene has CDR1 SEHNR and CDR2 FQNEAQ (reference sequence). The trim removed 1 base at V and 2 bases at J, leaving 1 base unmatched. CDR3: CASSLGTSGQETQYF. The CDR3 nucleotides read TGTGCCAGCAGCTTAGGGACTAGCGGACAAGAGACCCAGTACTTC.

This chain links TRBV13 with TRBJ1-2; 8 bases are shared with TRBD1. Germline-derived CDR1 and CDR2 are PRHDT and FYEKMQ (reference sequence). Unmatched junction bases numbered 8, after V lost 6 bases and J lost 11 bases. CDR3 length: 12 amino acids. The CDR3 is CASRNLDRAYTF. CDR3 nucleotide sequence: TGTGCCAGCAGAAACCTGGACAGGGCATACACCTTC. Complete variable domain (other parts from reference TRBV13 and TRBJ1-2): AAGVIQSPRHLIKEKRETATLKCYPIPRHDTVYWYQQGPGQDPQFLISFYEKMQSDKGSIPDRFSAQQFSDYHSELNMSSLELGDSALYFCASRNLDRAYTFGSGTRLTVV.

In its sample, this clone was seen once. V usage is TRBV2 and J usage is TRBJ2-3, with D possibly matching TRBD2 (6 bases). V lost 4 bases to trimming and J lost 0 bases, with 11 bases between them. CDR1 is SNHLY, CDR2 FYNNEI, per germline. The CDR3 is 15 residues long. Here the CDR3 DNA reads TGTGCCAGCAGTGGGGACTCCCCGAGCACAGATACGCAGTATTTT. Protein product: CASSGDSPSTDTQYF.

This chain links TRBV15 with TRBJ2-2; D is ambiguous. V was cut by 0 bases and J by 4 bases, with 3 bases left in between. CDR3 length: 13 residues. Germline CDR1 and CDR2: LNHNV and YYDKDF (reference sequence). The CDR3 is CATSRDRTGELFF. Here the CDR3 DNA reads TGTGCCACCAGCAGAGATCGCACCGGGGAGCTGTTTTTT.

This clone was detected a few times. V gene TRBV27 combines with J gene TRBJ2-7; D not certain. Per germline, CDR1 MNHEY and CDR2 SMNVEV (reference sequence). The V end was cut by 1 base, the J end by 0 bases, with 7 bases between. The CDR3 is made up of 14 amino acids. The CDR3 DNA is TGTGCCAGCAGTTTATTTTTCCCCTCCTACGAGCAGTACTTC. Amino acid sequence: CASSLFFPSYEQYF.

This clone was seen a few times. The rearrangement uses TRBV10-3 and TRBJ1-2; TRBD1 might be the D (5 bases). The CDR3 is 15 amino acids. Germline V gene lookup returns CDR1 ENHRY and CDR2 SYGVKD. Between the trimmed V and J ends, which lost 5 bases and 3 bases, there was a span of 16 bases. CDR3 sequence (DNA): TGTGCCATCAGTATTCACGTGACAGCCGACTATGGCTACACCTTC. It translates to CAISIHVTADYGYTF.

V usage is TRBV7-8 and J usage is TRBJ2-5, with TRBD2 matching 9 bases. This CDR3 is 14 amino acids long. Trimming cost V 6 bases and J 5 bases; bases outside gene matches: 7. CDR1 and CDR2 (germline): SGHVS, FQNEAQ. This chain's CDR3 is CASSPSGVLETQYF. For the CDR3, the DNA is TGTGCCAGCAGTCCTAGCGGGGTTTTGGAGACCCAGTACTTC.

V gene TRBV29-1 combines with J gene TRBJ1-2; 7 nucleotides agree with TRBD1. In germline, CDR1 is SQVTM, CDR2 ANQGSEA. The CDR3 spans 16 residues. Trimming removed 5 bases from V and 4 bases from J; junction bases left unmatched: 16. This chain's CDR3 is CSVIYVTGTDSYGYTF. As DNA, the CDR3 is TGCAGCGTTATATACGTCACCGGGACAGATAGCTATGGCTACACCTTC.

This clone came up a few times. The rearrangement joins TRBV19 to TRBJ1-5, with D unclear. Trimming cost V 3 bases and J 3 bases, with 12 bases left between them. Germline V CDR1 and CDR2: LNHDA, SQIVND (reference sequence). This CDR3 is 15 amino acids long. CDR3 DNA: TGTGCCAGTAGTATGGTAGACCGATACAATCAGCCCCAGCATTTT. Its protein product is CASSMVDRYNQPQHF.

The rearrangement joins TRBV6-1 to TRBJ2-7, with D unresolved. There are 13 residues in the CDR3. Trimming removed 3 bases from V and 5 bases from J, with 11 bases in between. The germline CDR1 and CDR2 sequences are MNHNS and SASEGT. The CDR3 sequence is CASSESRKDEQYF. The CDR3 nucleotides are TGTGCCAGCAGTGAGTCCAGGAAGGACGAGCAGTACTTC.

The rearrangement uses TRBV30 and TRBJ1-2; no reliable D call. V was trimmed by 7 bases and J by 6 bases, leaving 15 bases between them. Germline V lookup: CDR1 GTSNPN, CDR2 SVGIG (reference sequence). The CDR3 extends over 12 amino acids. The chain's CDR3 is CAFDNPANGYTF. The CDR3 DNA sequence: TGTGCCTTCGACAACCCTGCCAATGGCTACACCTTC. Filled out from reference TRBV30 and TRBJ1-2, the complete variable domain reads SQTIHQWPATLVQPVGSPLSLECTVEGTSNPNLYWYRQAAGRGLQLLFYSVGIGQISSEVPQNLSASRPQDRQFILSSKKLLLSDSGFYLCAFDNPANGYTFGSGTRLTVV.